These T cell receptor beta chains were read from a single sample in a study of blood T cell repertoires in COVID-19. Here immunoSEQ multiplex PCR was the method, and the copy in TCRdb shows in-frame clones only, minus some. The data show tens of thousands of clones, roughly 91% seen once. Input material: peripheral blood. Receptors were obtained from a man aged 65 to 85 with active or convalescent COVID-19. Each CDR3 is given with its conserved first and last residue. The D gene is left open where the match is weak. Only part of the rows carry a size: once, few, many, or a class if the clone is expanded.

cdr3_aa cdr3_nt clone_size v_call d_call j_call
CAYARAGLEKLFF TGTGCCTATGCTAGGGCGGGTTTGGAAAAACTGTTTTTT NA TRBV28 NA TRBJ1-4
CASRDRASNGYTF TGTGCCAGCCGGGACAGGGCATCCAATGGCTACACCTTC NA TRBV12-3/TRBV12-4 TRBD1 TRBJ1-2
CASRLRGLLDVDGYTF TGCGCCAGCAGACTCAGGGGGCTACTTGACGTGGATGGCTACACCTTC few TRBV5-1 TRBD1 TRBJ1-2
CASSIIRQGEAFF TGTGCCAGCAGCATCATCCGACAGGGTGAAGCTTTCTTT NA TRBV11-2 TRBD1 TRBJ1-1
CASSLYGGSNTEAFF TGCGCCAGCAGCTTGTACGGAGGTTCGAACACTGAAGCTTTCTTT NA TRBV5-1 NA TRBJ1-1
CASSLVGVNQPQHF TGTGCCAGCAGCTTGGTCGGGGTCAATCAGCCCCAGCATTTT NA TRBV5-4 NA TRBJ1-5
CAWSLRGQPQHF TGTGCCTGGAGTCTACGAGGTCAGCCCCAGCATTTT NA TRBV30 NA TRBJ1-5
CASSLAGGVYEQYF TGTGCCAGCAGCTTAGCGGGAGGAGTCTACGAGCAGTACTTC NA TRBV27 TRBD2 TRBJ2-7
CASSRWRASYVHEQYF TGTGCCAGCAGCCGATGGCGGGCTAGCTACGTCCACGAGCAGTACTTC NA TRBV21-1 NA TRBJ2-7
CASSLYGQNEKLFF TGCGCCAGCAGCTTATACGGACAGAATGAAAAACTGTTTTTT NA TRBV5-1 NA TRBJ1-4
CSVVGGRSYEQYF TGCAGCGTTGTGGGCGGGAGATCCTACGAGCAGTACTTC NA TRBV29-1 TRBD2 TRBJ2-7
CSVVVYRGNGYTF TGCAGCGTTGTAGTTTACAGGGGGAACGGCTACACCTTC NA TRBV29-1 TRBD1 TRBJ1-2
CASSEWDRDQPQHF TGTGCCAGCAGTGAATGGGACAGGGACCAGCCCCAGCATTTT once TRBV6-1 TRBD1 TRBJ1-5
CASRLDLLSGSRDNEQFF TGCGCCAGCAGGTTAGATCTCCTTAGCGGGAGTCGCGACAATGAGCAGTTCTTC once TRBV5-1 TRBD2 TRBJ2-1
CASSYQTGSTDTQYF TGTGCCAGCAGCTACCAGACAGGGAGCACAGATACGCAGTATTTT NA TRBV28 TRBD1 TRBJ2-3
CASSLNVAGRAFHNEQFF TGTGCCAGCAGCTTGAATGTCGCCGGGAGGGCCTTTCACAATGAGCAGTTCTTC NA TRBV5-8 TRBD2 TRBJ2-1
CASSLPQEGSPLHF TGTGCCAGCAGCTTACCGCAAGAGGGTTCACCCCTCCACTTT large TRBV7-9 NA TRBJ1-6
CASRKTGVYNEQFF TGTGCCAGTAGGAAGACAGGGGTCTACAATGAGCAGTTCTTC NA TRBV19 TRBD1 TRBJ2-1
CASSVREGSSNQPQHF TGTGCCAGCTCGGTTAGGGAGGGGAGTAGCAATCAGCCCCAGCATTTT NA TRBV2 NA TRBJ1-5
CSVRTSGYNEQFF TGCAGCGTTAGGACTAGCGGATACAATGAGCAGTTCTTC NA TRBV29-1 TRBD2 TRBJ2-1
CASSFLQGNTEAFF TGCGCCAGCAGCTTCCTCCAGGGGAACACTGAAGCTTTCTTT NA TRBV5-1 NA TRBJ1-1
CAWSPIGGGNQPQHF TGTGCCTGGAGTCCAATAGGAGGGGGCAATCAGCCCCAGCATTTT NA TRBV30 NA TRBJ1-5
CASSQDSGRGDYGYTF TGTGCCAGCAGCCAAGATAGTGGCAGGGGCGACTATGGCTACACCTTC NA TRBV4-2 NA TRBJ1-2
CASSYTTSGSYEQYF TGTGCCAGCAGTTATACGACTAGCGGCTCCTACGAGCAGTACTTC NA TRBV6-2/TRBV6-3 TRBD2 TRBJ2-7
CASSPGQQETQYF TGTGCCAGCTCACCGGGACAGCAAGAGACCCAGTACTTC NA TRBV18 TRBD1 TRBJ2-5